This T cell receptor (beta chain) comes out of a study of cytomegalovirus exposure and HLA in healthy donors. In germline, CDR1 is GTSNPN, CDR2 SVGIG (reference sequence). The CDR3 consists of 14 residues. Trimming pared 3 bases from V and 0 bases from J, leaving 11 bases between. Each of the donors was a healthy bone marrow donor. Primers: 60 Vbeta forward and 13 Jbeta reverse. Assay: immunoSEQ multiplex PCR; the TCRdb copy retains only in-frame clones and omits some. The repertoire holds about 190,000 clones, 84% seen once, with about 2.6% in the top ten. This clone was seen just once. No antigen is known for it. In this CDR3 the conserved last residue, phenylalanine or tryptophan, is missing, so a read error is likely. The study's findings and limits: TCR association rates varied by HLA locus in a later analysis, with DRB1 highest and HLA-C lowest. Three CMV-associated chains were confirmed in vitro to be specific for CMV antigens.

The chain couples TRBV30 to TRBJ1-1; D is perhaps TRBD1 (5 bases). Sequenced: PBMCs. This TCR derives from a woman between 45 and 65 years old in good health and CMV-seropositive. The CDR3 DNA reads TGTGCCTGGAGACTGGGGCAGATGAACACTGAAGCTTTCTTA. It yields the protein CAWRLGQMNTEAFL.